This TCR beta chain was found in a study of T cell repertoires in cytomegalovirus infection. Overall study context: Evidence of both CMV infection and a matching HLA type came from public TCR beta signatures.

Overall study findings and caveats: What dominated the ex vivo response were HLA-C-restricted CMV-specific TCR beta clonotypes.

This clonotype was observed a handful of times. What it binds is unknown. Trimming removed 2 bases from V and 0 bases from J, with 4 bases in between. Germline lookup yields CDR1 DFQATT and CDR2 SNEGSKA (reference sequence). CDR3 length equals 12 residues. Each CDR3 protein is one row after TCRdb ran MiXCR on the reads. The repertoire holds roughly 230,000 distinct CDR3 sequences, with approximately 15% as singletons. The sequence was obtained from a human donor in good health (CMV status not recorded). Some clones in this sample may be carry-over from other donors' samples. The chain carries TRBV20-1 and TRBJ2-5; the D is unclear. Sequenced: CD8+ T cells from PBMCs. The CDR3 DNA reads TGCAGTGCTAGAACGTACCAAGAGACCCAGTACTTC. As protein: CSARTYQETQYF.